These 30 T cell receptor beta chains were all obtained from the same sample, sequenced in a study of shared clonotypes between healthy human individuals. Method: immunoSEQ multiplex PCR; TCRdb's copy keeps in-frame clones and lacks some. The sample holds some 580,000 clones, around 97% seen once. Sequencing input: naive CD4+ T cells sorted from blood. The subset here: CD45RA+ positively selected. The receptors here all came from a woman between 25 and 40 years old in good health.

The chain carries TRBV28 and TRBJ1-5; no clear D gene. The CDR3 contains 16 residues. Germline CDR1 reads MDHEN; CDR2 reads SYDVKM. V lost 3 bases to trimming and J lost 6 bases, with 18 bases between them. CDR3 in DNA: TGTGCCAGCAGTTTGCCGCACGTCCTTATCAGTCAGCCCCAGCATTTT. It codes for CASSLPHVLISQPQHF.

The chain couples TRBV19 to TRBJ2-3; the match to TRBD2 covers 7 bases. Per germline, CDR1 LNHDA and CDR2 SQIVND (reference sequence). V dropped 7 bases and J dropped 1; count of bases not matched to a gene: 14. This CDR3 is built from 17 residues. CDR3: CASTLYAGVVGTDTQYF. In DNA, the CDR3 is TGTGCCAGTACTTTATACGCGGGAGTTGTAGGCACAGATACGCAGTATTTT.

This clone was recorded once. This chain connects TRBV5-1 to TRBJ2-3; D remains unclear. CDR1 SGHRS and CDR2 YFSETQ come from the germline V gene. The CDR3 consists of 14 residues. V shed 2 bases and J shed 1 base, with 8 bases lying between them. The CDR3 is CASSFNTRTDTQYF. Here the CDR3 DNA reads TGCGCCAGCAGCTTCAACACTCGCACAGATACGCAGTATTTT.

This clone has a single count. The rearrangement uses TRBV5-1 and TRBJ2-5; a possible D gene is TRBD1 (6 bases). Trimming took 3 bases from V and 5 from J, leaving 11 bases between them. CDR3 length: 13 residues. Germline V gives CDR1 SGHRS, CDR2 YFSETQ. CDR3 nucleotide sequence: TGCGCCAGCAGCTACGACAGGTTGGAGACCCAGTACTTC. This codes for CASSYDRLETQYF.

Concerning this clone itself: Other DNA sequences of this sample code for an identical CDR3. V gene TRBV5-1 combines with J gene TRBJ2-3; D call uncertain. The CDR3 has 12 residues. The germline V and J ends were trimmed by 3 bases and 0 bases, with 2 bases remaining between them. Germline V gene data show CDR1 as SGHRS and CDR2 as YFSETQ. CDR3 sequence: CASSSSTDTQYF. CDR3 in DNA: TGCGCCAGCAGCTCTAGCACAGATACGCAGTATTTT.

The chain links TRBV28 to TRBJ2-2; tentative D call: TRBD1 (5 bases). The CDR3 consists of 16 residues. In germline, CDR1 is MDHEN, CDR2 SYDVKM. V was pared by 1 base and J by 0 bases, with 9 bases between. DNA of the CDR3: TGTGCCAGCAGTTTATTTGGCAGGGCGAACACCGGGGAGCTGTTTTTT. It yields the protein CASSLFGRANTGELFF.

The chain links TRBV5-5 to TRBJ2-1, with TRBD2 matching over 8 bases. Germline V gives CDR1 SGHKS, CDR2 YYEKEE (reference sequence). This CDR3 is 16 amino acids long. Losses at the gene ends were 3 bases for V and 4 bases for J; bases not matched to a gene: 9. The CDR3 here is CASSSGGRARYNEQFF. CDR3 in DNA: TGTGCCAGCAGCTCGGGAGGGAGGGCCAGATACAATGAGCAGTTCTTC.

The CDR3 region has the DNA TGTGCCAGCAGTACTTGGGACAGCTACACCGGGGAGCTGTTTTTT. Protein: CASSTWDSYTGELFF. J is TRBJ2-2 and V is TRBV6-5; TRBD1 agrees at 7 bases. Germline V gives CDR1 MNHEY, CDR2 SVGAGI. The trim removed 5 bases at V and 3 bases at J, leaving 6 bases unmatched. There are 15 residues in the CDR3.

The chain links TRBV5-1 to TRBJ1-4, with TRBD1 identical over 7 bases. The CDR3 runs to 14 residues. Germline V lookup: CDR1 SGHRS, CDR2 YFSETQ. The V gene end was trimmed by 3 bases and the J gene end by 4 bases; junction bases not matched to a gene: 3. This CDR3 is CASSSRQGNEKLFF. CDR3 DNA sequence: TGCGCCAGCAGCTCAAGACAGGGTAATGAAAAACTGTTTTTT.

A few counts support this clone. The sample carries other DNA sequences with the same CDR3. This sequence joins TRBV27 and TRBJ2-7, with 7 nucleotides matching TRBD1. Looked up from germline, CDR1 is MNHEY and CDR2 is SMNVEV (reference sequence). J was trimmed by 3 bases and V by 2 bases; bases with no gene match: 1. The CDR3 sequence is 13 residues long. The CDR3 coding sequence is TGTGCCAGCAGTTTAAGGACAGGCTACGAGCAGTACTTC. The encoded protein is CASSLRTGYEQYF.

The sample holds one count of this clone. This chain connects TRBV10-3 to TRBJ1-2, with 8 bases lining up with TRBD1. CDR3 length: 14 amino acids. Germline loops: CDR1 ENHRY, CDR2 SYGVKD. Germline trimming cut 4 bases from V and 9 bases from J; bases unmatched to any gene: 10. CDR3 nucleotides: TGTGCCATCAGTGTTTCCGACAGGGGTTTTAGCTACACCTTC. Translating it yields CAISVSDRGFSYTF.

The chain couples TRBV6-6 to TRBJ1-2; D uncertain. The CDR3 runs 14 residues. V was pared by 5 bases and J by 7 bases, with 17 bases between. Germline V lookup: CDR1 MNHNY, CDR2 SVGAGI (reference sequence). Written as DNA, the CDR3 is TGTGCCAGCAGTGTCCCGGAACCTTATTCTGGCTACACCTTC. Translated: CASSVPEPYSGYTF.

The count of this clone is one. This chain uses TRBV5-1 with TRBJ2-4; the D call may be TRBD1 or TRBD2 (5 bases each). CDR1 SGHRS and CDR2 YFSETQ come from the germline V gene. The germline V and J ends were trimmed by 4 bases and 8 bases, with 19 bases remaining between them. This CDR3 comprises 15 residues. The chain's CDR3 is CASSGGRQSTDIQYF. CDR3 bases: TGCGCCAGCAGCGGGGGTAGGCAGAGTACGGACATTCAGTACTTC. Using reference TRBV5-1 and TRBJ2-4 for the parts outside the CDR3, the full variable domain is KAGVTQTPRYLIKTRGQQVTLSCSPISGHRSVSWYQQTPGQGLQFLFEYFSETQRNKGNFPGRFSGRQFSNSRSEMNVSTLELGDSALYLCASSGGRQSTDIQYFGAGTRLSVL.

This chain uses TRBV14 with TRBJ2-3; 7 bases fit TRBD2. Trimming took 4 bases from V and 1 from J; bases not matched to a gene: 14. This CDR3 is built from 18 residues. The germline V gene encodes CDR1 SGHDN and CDR2 FVKESK. This CDR3 is CASSRNSESSGRTDTQYF. For the CDR3, the DNA is TGTGCCAGCAGCCGGAATTCGGAGTCTAGCGGACGCACAGATACGCAGTATTTT.

This clone has only one observation. The rearrangement links TRBV28 to TRBJ1-1; no definite D call. The V gene lost 2 bases and the J gene lost 9 bases, with 16 bases spanning the gap. The CDR3 is made up of 14 amino acids. The germline gives CDR1 MDHEN, CDR2 SYDVKM. The CDR3 spells CASSLGDTRLKAFF. As DNA, the CDR3 is TGTGCCAGCAGTTTAGGGGATACCCGACTGAAAGCTTTCTTT.

V is TRBV11-2 and J is TRBJ2-3; 14 bases agree with TRBD2. Looked up from germline, CDR1 is SGHAT and CDR2 is FQNNGV. This CDR3 has 16 amino acids. The V and J ends lost 5 bases and 5 bases, in that order; junction bases with no gene match: 6. In nucleotides, the CDR3 is TGTGCCAGCAGCGCCCGGACTAGCGGGAGGAAAGATACGCAGTATTTT. It encodes CASSARTSGRKDTQYF.

V usage is TRBV5-5 and J usage is TRBJ2-2; maybe TRBD2 (5 bases). This CDR3 spans 13 amino acids. Trimming stripped 0 bases from V and 6 bases from J, with 6 bases between. Looked up from germline, CDR1 is SGHKS and CDR2 is YYEKEE (reference sequence). CDR3 sequence (DNA): TGTGCCAGCAGCTTGGGACTACCCGGGGAGCTGTTTTTT. It yields the protein CASSLGLPGELFF.

About this clone itself: The same CDR3 is also encoded by other DNA sequences in this sample. CDR3 sequence: CASSPGTDSNQPQHF. The CDR3 region has the DNA TGTGCCAGCTCACCAGGGACGGATAGCAATCAGCCCCAGCATTTT. This chain links TRBV18 with TRBJ1-5; perhaps TRBD1 as D (5 bases). V was trimmed by 2 bases and J by 0 bases, leaving 8 bases between them. Germline values: CDR1 KGHSH, CDR2 LQKENI. The CDR3 extends over 15 amino acids.

This clone was recorded once. V is TRBV5-1 and J is TRBJ2-3; 12 positions agree with TRBD1. The CDR3 is 15 amino acids. Germline V gene sequence: CDR1 SGHRS, CDR2 YFSETQ. V shed 4 bases, J shed 3 bases, and the junction held 3 bases outside the gene matches. The CDR3 DNA follows: TGCGCCAGCAGCGGGACAGGGGGCGGTACAGATACGCAGTATTTT. Its protein product is CASSGTGGGTDTQYF.

The chain carries TRBV12-5 and TRBJ2-1, with TRBD2 matching 12 bases. The V and J ends lost 1 base and 15 bases, in that order; junction bases with no gene match: 10. In germline, CDR1 is LGHNT, CDR2 FRNRAP. The CDR3 is 15 amino acids. Written as DNA, the CDR3 is TGTGCTAGTGGTTTGGGGACTAGCGGGAATCTCGGTCTGTTCTTC. Protein sequence: CASGLGTSGNLGLFF. Drawing the rest from reference TRBV12-5 and TRBJ2-1, the complete variable domain is DARVTQTPRHKVTEMGQEVTMRCQPILGHNTVFWYRQTMMQGLELLAYFRNRAPLDDSGMPKDRFSAEMPDATLATLKIQPSEPRDSAVYFCASGLGTSGNLGLFFGPGTRLTVL.

The rearrangement uses TRBV19 and TRBJ2-3; possibly TRBD1 or TRBD2 for D (5 bases each). Germline CDR1 reads LNHDA; CDR2 reads SQIVND (reference sequence). The CDR3 runs 14 residues. V gave up 6 bases and J gave up 1 base, with 11 bases separating them. The CDR3 DNA is TGTGCCAGTAGACGGGACCGACGCACAGATACGCAGTATTTT. It encodes CASRRDRRTDTQYF. The full variable domain, in which reference TRBV19 and TRBJ2-3 provide the parts outside the CDR3, is DGGITQSPKYLFRKEGQNVTLSCEQNLNHDAMYWYRQDPGQGLRLIYYSQIVNDFQKGDIAEGYSVSREKKESFPLTVTSAQKNPTAFYLCASRRDRRTDTQYFGPGTRLTVL.

The chain uses TRBV11-2 and TRBJ2-7; 14 bases are a match to TRBD2. The germline CDR1 and CDR2 sequences are SGHAT and FQNNGV. Trimming at V came to 10 bases and at J to 6 bases, leaving 8 bases not matched to a gene. This CDR3 has 14 residues. The CDR3 sequence is CATAGLAGVLEQYF. The CDR3 DNA follows: TGTGCCACCGCGGGACTAGCGGGAGTACTCGAGCAGTACTTC.

J is TRBJ1-2 and V is TRBV28, with TRBD1 as a possible D gene (6 bases). The CDR3 is made up of 14 amino acids. Trimming cost V 6 bases and J 8 bases, with 19 bases left between them. Germline lookup yields CDR1 MDHEN and CDR2 SYDVKM. The CDR3 nucleotides are TGTGCCAGCAGCGTGCCTAATTCAGGGGAAGGCTACACCTTC. Translating gives CASSVPNSGEGYTF.

The chain employs TRBV28 and TRBJ2-3; TRBD2 is a possible D gene (6 bases). This CDR3 comprises 14 residues. Per the germline V gene, CDR1 is MDHEN and CDR2 is SYDVKM. V shed 7 bases and J shed 5 bases, with 16 bases lying between them. In DNA form, the CDR3 reads TGTGCCAGCACAACACCTTTAGCGGTAGATACGCAGTATTTT. Encoded protein: CASTTPLAVDTQYF.

The chain couples TRBV6-1 to TRBJ2-3; the D is unclear. The CDR3 totals 12 residues. V gave up 6 bases and J gave up 2 bases, with 6 bases separating them. Germline V gene data show CDR1 as MNHNS and CDR2 as SASEGT. As DNA, the CDR3 is TGTGCCAGCAGGGATATCACAGATACGCAGTATTTT. Translating it yields CASRDITDTQYF.

Points on this clone: This sample also contains other DNA sequences that code for the same CDR3. This chain connects TRBV28 to TRBJ2-6; D is unclear. There are 13 residues in the CDR3. Germline CDR1 reads MDHEN; CDR2 reads SYDVKM. Trimming took 5 bases from V and 1 from J, leaving 3 bases between them. Written as DNA, the CDR3 is TGTGCCAGCAGTCTTTCTGGGGCCAACGTCCTGACTTTC. Translation: CASSLSGANVLTF.

CDR3 bases: TGTGCCAGCACCAGTGTGGGACAGGGGGCGCGGGAGCAGTTCTTC. Residues: CASTSVGQGAREQFF. The V and J genes are TRBV28 and TRBJ2-1; TRBD1 matches at 12 bases. With V trimmed by 7 bases and J by 10 bases, 11 bases remained unmatched. The CDR3 runs 15 residues. Germline V gene lookup returns CDR1 MDHEN and CDR2 SYDVKM.

This clone has more than one count but fewer than ten. This chain uses TRBV19 with TRBJ1-5; D possibly corresponds to TRBD1 (5 bases). Germline V lookup: CDR1 LNHDA, CDR2 SQIVND (reference sequence). Trimming removed 5 bases at V and 8 bases at J, with 16 bases between. The CDR3 length is 14 residues. CDR3 amino acids: CASSPPGRGEPQHF. CDR3 coding DNA: TGTGCCAGTAGTCCACCGGGACGAGGAGAGCCCCAGCATTTT.

The V and J genes are TRBV7-9 and TRBJ2-4; D gene uncertain. The germline gives CDR1 SEHNR, CDR2 FQNEAQ (reference sequence). This CDR3 spans 14 amino acids. Between the trimmed V and J ends, which lost 2 bases and 3 bases, there was a span of 8 bases. This CDR3 reads CASSLSVLKNIQYF. In DNA, the CDR3 is TGTGCCAGCAGCTTATCGGTCCTCAAAAACATTCAGTACTTC.

The V and J genes are TRBV7-3 and TRBJ2-3, with D possibly being TRBD2 (6 bases). V lost 0 bases and J lost 0, with 7 bases in between. This CDR3 has 15 amino acids. Germline V gives CDR1 SGHTA, CDR2 FQGTGA. The CDR3 sequence is CASSLTGTSTDTQYF. CDR3 coding DNA: TGTGCCAGCAGCTTAACAGGGACTAGCACAGATACGCAGTATTTT. The full variable domain, with the rest looked up from reference TRBV7-3 and TRBJ2-3, is GAGVSQTPSNKVTEKGKYVELRCDPISGHTALYWYRQSLGQGPEFLIYFQGTGAADDSGLPNDRFFAVRPEGSVSTLKIQRTERGDSAVYLCASSLTGTSTDTQYFGPGTRLTVL.